This T cell receptor beta chain stems from a study of spatial heterogeneity in lung cancer. Time point of the sample: sample taken at primary tumor resection. The study sequenced unsorted whole RNA from tumor, nontumor lung or frozen PBMC. Samples were donated by 72 untreated early-stage non-small cell lung cancer patients. General study results and limits: Resection saw ubiquitous expanded tumor TCRs appear in blood more than follow-up did.

This clonotype was observed at least ten times. What it binds is not known. The CDR3 length is 13 residues. V was shortened by 7 bases and J by 1 base, with 10 bases between the two germline ends. Per the germline V gene, CDR1 is MDHEN and CDR2 is SYDVKM. TCRdb re-called the 5' RACE reads through MiXCR, storing one row per CDR3 protein. The sample contains about 30,000 distinct CDR3 sequences, 8.4% of which appear only once. The rearrangement joins TRBV28 to TRBJ1-2, with D possibly being TRBD1 (5 bases). The sequences come from PBMCs, collected at surgery. The source of this sequence is a female donor with early-stage non-small cell lung cancer. The CDR3 is CASKGFYNYGYTF. CDR3 in DNA: TGTGCCAGCAAGGGGTTTTATAACTATGGCTACACCTTC.